Each of the 17 T cell receptor beta chains below was sequenced from the same sample in a study of blood T cell repertoires in COVID-19 (TCRdb year 2020). Receptor libraries were prepared by the immunoSEQ multiplex PCR assay. TCRdb holds this immuneACCESS table with in-frame rearrangements only. Some clones are missing; in checked studies, unresolved V genes explain under half, and the rest has no known cause. The sample table shows about 110,000 clones, and 70% to 80% are seen once. The ten largest clones represent roughly 0.86% of the sample. What was sequenced was peripheral blood. The receptors shown here come from a human donor with acute or convalescent COVID-19. The donor label of this sample is uncertain.

V and J are TRBV19 and TRBJ2-7, with TRBD1 matching 11 bases. The trim removed 3 bases at V and 2 bases at J, leaving 9 bases unmatched. Germline assignment: CDR1 LNHDA and CDR2 SQIVND (reference sequence). There are 17 residues in the CDR3. The CDR3 loop is CASSIPSGTGGTYEQYF. In DNA form, the CDR3 reads TGTGCCAGTAGTATTCCCAGCGGGACAGGGGGGACCTACGAGCAGTACTTC. Full variable domain (missing parts from reference TRBV19 and TRBJ2-7): DGGITQSPKYLFRKEGQNVTLSCEQNLNHDAMYWYRQDPGQGLRLIYYSQIVNDFQKGDIAEGYSVSREKKESFPLTVTSAQKNPTAFYLCASSIPSGTGGTYEQYFGPGTRLTVT.

This clone was seen just once. The J gene is TRBJ2-3, the V gene TRBV19; D is possibly TRBD2 (5 bases). Trimming took 7 bases from V and 2 from J, leaving 10 bases between them. Germline V lookup: CDR1 LNHDA, CDR2 SQIVND (reference sequence). This CDR3 is built from 13 residues. CDR3 bases: TGTGCCAGTACCCCGGGGTTCACAGATACGCAGTATTTT. Residues: CASTPGFTDTQYF. The variable domain in full, completed from reference TRBV19 and TRBJ2-3, reads DGGITQSPKYLFRKEGQNVTLSCEQNLNHDAMYWYRQDPGQGLRLIYYSQIVNDFQKGDIAEGYSVSREKKESFPLTVTSAQKNPTAFYLCASTPGFTDTQYFGPGTRLTVL.

The chain combines TRBV5-4 with TRBJ2-3, with D possibly being TRBD1 (6 bases). V lost 4 bases, J lost 5 bases, and 11 bases lay in between. CDR3 length: 13 residues. The germline V gene has CDR1 SGHNT and CDR2 YYREEE (reference sequence). The CDR3 here is CASSRATGDTQYF. Written as DNA, the CDR3 is TGTGCCAGCAGCCGGGCGACAGGAGATACGCAGTATTTT.

The J gene is TRBJ2-2, the V gene TRBV11-2; D possibly corresponds to TRBD2 (6 bases). V was trimmed by 1 base and J by 6 bases, leaving 9 bases between them. Germline lookup yields CDR1 SGHAT and CDR2 FQNNGV. The CDR3 sequence is 14 residues long. CDR3 in amino acids: CASSLGGVAGELFF. CDR3 bases: TGTGCCAGCAGCTTAGGGGGGGTGGCCGGGGAGCTGTTTTTT.

This clone was observed once. The chain uses TRBV28 and TRBJ1-1, with D possibly TRBD1 on 6 matching bases. The V gene's germline CDR1 is MDHEN and CDR2 SYDVKM. The CDR3 extends over 17 amino acids. V was trimmed by 3 bases and J by 10 bases, leaving 27 bases between them. The CDR3 coding sequence is TGTGCCAGCAGTTTCCTACTCCCAAAAACAGGGCGAAAAAGAGCTTTCTTT. This gives the protein CASSFLLPKTGRKRAFF.

The J gene is TRBJ1-1, the V gene TRBV15; D might be TRBD1 (5 bases). Germline CDR1 and CDR2: LNHNV and YYDKDF (reference sequence). Between the trimmed V and J ends, which lost 3 bases and 0 bases, there was a span of 8 bases. The CDR3 length is 14 residues. CDR3: CATSRSRVNTEAFF. The CDR3, as DNA: TGTGCCACCAGCAGGAGCAGGGTGAACACTGAAGCTTTCTTT. Full variable domain (remainder filled in from reference TRBV15 and TRBJ1-1): DAMVIQNPRYQVTQFGKPVTLSCSQTLNHNVMYWYQQKSSQAPKLLFHYYDKDFNNEADTPDNFQSRRPNTSFCFLDIRSPGLGDTAMYLCATSRSRVNTEAFFGQGTRLTVV.

The chain recombines TRBV7-2 with TRBJ1-5; tentative D call: TRBD1 (5 bases). V was cut by 2 bases and J by 6 bases, with 14 bases left in between. Per the germline V gene, CDR1 is SGHTA and CDR2 is FQGNSA. This CDR3 has 15 residues. CDR3 sequence (DNA): TGTGCCAGCAGCTTAAGGCAGGGTAGGGCTCAGCCCCAGCATTTT. Its translation is CASSLRQGRAQPQHF.

This clone appeared a single time. The rearrangement links TRBV24-1 to TRBJ2-5; 8 nucleotides match TRBD1. The germline CDR1 and CDR2 sequences are KGHDR and SFDVKD. CDR3 length: 17 residues. Unmatched junction bases numbered 11, after V lost 1 base and J lost 5 bases. The CDR3 loop is CATSDLGQGAIRETQYF. The DNA of the CDR3 is TGTGCCACCAGTGATTTAGGGCAGGGGGCTATTAGGGAGACCCAGTACTTC.

CDR3 bases: TGTGCCAGCAGTTTTCAGGCAGGGGGCCAGGAGACCCAGTACTTC. Translating it yields CASSFQAGGQETQYF. J is TRBJ2-5 and V is TRBV27, with 8 bases that match TRBD1. J was trimmed by 5 bases and V by 3 bases; bases with no gene match: 8. This CDR3 has 15 amino acids. CDR1 is MNHEY, CDR2 SMNVEV, per germline (reference sequence).

This chain uses TRBV13 with TRBJ2-5, with 8 bases that match TRBD2. V lost 3 bases to trimming and J lost 5 bases; unmatched junction nucleotides: 2. CDR1 is PRHDT, CDR2 FYEKMQ, per germline (reference sequence). CDR3 size: 13 residues. The CDR3 region is CASSLTSVETQYF. The CDR3 coding sequence is TGTGCCAGCAGCTTGACTAGCGTCGAGACCCAGTACTTC.

In this sample, this clone turned up a few times. The CDR3: CASSSTEPNSPLHF. CDR3 nucleotide sequence: TGTGCCAGCAGTTCCACAGAACCCAATTCACCCCTCCACTTT. The chain combines TRBV6-6 with TRBJ1-6, with D unclear. V lost 4 bases to trimming and J lost 7 bases, with 11 bases between them. In germline, CDR1 is MNHNY, CDR2 SVGAGI (reference sequence). The CDR3 sequence is 14 residues long.

This clone was seen only a few times. The V call is TRBV28, the J call TRBJ2-4; 12 bases map to TRBD1. This CDR3 is built from 21 residues. V shed 5 bases and J 4 bases; nucleotides not matched to a gene: 21. Germline V gene sequence: CDR1 MDHEN, CDR2 SYDVKM. The CDR3 loop reads CASSGLYRGTGGRAGKNIQYF. As DNA, the CDR3 is TGTGCCAGCAGTGGCCTCTATAGGGGGACAGGGGGCAGGGCAGGGAAAAACATTCAGTACTTC.

The J gene is TRBJ1-2, the V gene TRBV6-6, with TRBD1 matching over 10 bases. Germline V gene lookup returns CDR1 MNHNY and CDR2 SVGAGI (reference sequence). Germline trimming cut 7 bases from V and 8 bases from J; bases unmatched to any gene: 10. CDR3 length: 14 amino acids. Here the CDR3 reads CASTPQGQGRGYTF. The CDR3 nucleotides read TGTGCCAGCACTCCCCAGGGACAGGGGAGAGGCTACACCTTC.

The CDR3 here is CAWSRREVLKAFF. CDR3 in DNA: TGTGCCTGGAGCCGGAGGGAGGTCCTAAAAGCTTTCTTT. The chain combines TRBV30 with TRBJ1-1; D gene uncertain. In germline, CDR1 is GTSNPN, CDR2 SVGIG (reference sequence). The CDR3 consists of 13 residues. V was trimmed by 3 bases and J by 9 bases, leaving 17 bases between them.

The chain joins TRBV4-1 to TRBJ2-2; TRBD1 might be the D (6 bases). V gave up 1 base and J gave up 7 bases, with 13 bases separating them. The CDR3 is 15 amino acids. CDR1 and CDR2 (germline): MGHRA, YSYEKL. The CDR3 DNA reads TGCGCCAGCAGCCAAGGCATACAGGGCGGCGGGGAGCTGTTTTTT. It codes for CASSQGIQGGGELFF.

The chain combines TRBV3-1 (or the pseudogene TRBV3-2) with TRBJ2-7; D unresolved. V was trimmed by 2 bases and J by 0 bases, leaving 5 bases between them. The CDR3 sequence is 13 residues long. The V gene's germline CDR1 is LGHDT and CDR2 YNNKEL (reference sequence). The CDR3 region has the DNA TGTGCCAGCAGCCAACGGAGCTCCTACGAGCAGTACTTC. It yields the protein CASSQRSSYEQYF.

This rearrangement joins TRBV7-2 to TRBJ1-4; D call uncertain. The CDR3 has 18 amino acids. Germline loops: CDR1 SGHTA, CDR2 FQGNSA. V was clipped by 1 base and J by 5 bases, with 20 bases between them. CDR3 bases: TGTGCCAGCAGCTTAGGCGGGCCAGGCACCGGGAGGAATGAAAAACTGTTTTTT. Translating it yields CASSLGGPGTGRNEKLFF.